This T cell receptor (beta chain) was retrieved from a study of identifying expanded T cells in peripheral blood. In regard to this clone: One end of the junction is discordant with germline, which a read error may explain.

The CDR3 runs to 14 residues. CDR1 and CDR2 (germline): SGHNT, YENEEA. Only in-frame clones appear in the TCRdb table, and some are missing; sequencing was by immunoSEQ multiplex PCR. The sample includes approximately 120,000 clones, about 85% seen only once; the top ten take 7.5% to 10%. The specimen was blood. This chain links TRBV11-3 with TRBJ2-7; tentative D call: TRBD1 (5 bases). This clonotype was sampled from a person between 18 and 75 years old in good health. CDR3 bases: TGTGCCAGCAGTTTAGGGGCAGCTACCTACGAGCAGTACTTC. Amino acids: CASSLGAATYEQYF.